Each of the 12 T cell receptor beta chains below was sequenced from the same sample in a study of Tregs in tolerant kidney transplant recipients. Method: immunoSEQ multiplex PCR; TCRdb's copy keeps in-frame clones and lacks some. The table for this sample gives approximately 50,000 clones. The specimen was CD4+ T cells from blood, collected before the transplant. All receptors derive from a human donor who received a combined kidney and bone marrow transplant.

About this clone itself: Read data end 3 residues before the CDR3 end; the end is taken from the germline J gene. The V and J genes are TRBV19 and TRBJ2-2, with 9 positions matching TRBD2. Per the germline V gene, CDR1 is LNHDA and CDR2 is SQIVND (reference sequence). The J segment lost 0 bases and the V segment lost 7 bases, leaving 12 bases of the junction unmatched. This CDR3 region has 18 residues. The DNA read from the CDR3 is TGTGCCAGTAAGGGGGGGCTAGCGGGACCACCGAACACCGGGGAG. It encodes CASKGGLAGPPNTGE. The whole CDR3 protein reads CASKGGLAGPPNTGELFF.

Partial CDR3 DNA: TGTGCCAGCAAATTGCGCGCCCCTCGGGGTACG. It codes for CASKLRAPRGT. The full CDR3 protein reads CASKLRAPRGTQYF. The rearrangement links TRBV2 to TRBJ2-3, with D perhaps TRBD2 (5 bases). Sequencing ends 3 residues short of the CDR3 end; the germline J gene provides the rest. The length of the CDR3 is 14 residues. Trimming took 7 bases from V and 8 from J, leaving 19 bases between them. Germline V CDR1 and CDR2: SNHLY, FYNNEI.

On this clone itself: Sequencing ends 3 residues short of the CDR3 end; the germline J gene provides the rest. The V gene is TRBV7-6, the J gene TRBJ1-5; 7 bases match TRBD1. The CDR3 totals 16 residues. CDR1 SGHVS and CDR2 FNYEAQ come from the germline V gene. V lost 1 base and J lost 0; bases outside the gene matches: 3. The CDR3 loop is CASSLGTGVSNQPQHF. Partial CDR3 DNA: TGTGCCAGCAGCTTAGGGACAGGAGTTAGCAATCAGCCC.

About this clone: The read comes to an end 3 residues before the CDR3 does, leaving the germline J gene to fill in the end. The rearrangement uses TRBV30 and TRBJ2-2, with 10 bases aligning to TRBD1. In germline, CDR1 is GTSNPN, CDR2 SVGIG (reference sequence). V shed 3 bases and J 4 bases; nucleotides not matched to a gene: 8. CDR3 length equals 16 residues. CDR3 DNA, as far as it was read: TGTGCCTGGAGATGGGCGGGGACAGGGGCCACCGGGGAG. Translation gives CAWRWAGTGATGE. The entire CDR3 sequence reads CAWRWAGTGATGELFF.

On this clone itself: The CDR3 end is not reached by the read, which stops 3 residues before it; the germline J gene fills it in. The chain carries TRBV5-1 and TRBJ2-2, with TRBD1 as a possible D gene (7 bases). V lost 2 bases and J lost 6, with 17 bases in between. This CDR3 spans 16 amino acids. Germline loops: CDR1 SGHRS, CDR2 YFSETQ. The DNA read from the CDR3 is TGCGCCAGCAGCTTTGAACCAGGGGGGAGCGCCGGGGAG. Residues: CASSFEPGGSAGE. The CDR3 reads in full as CASSFEPGGSAGELFF.

Concerning this clone: The read comes to an end 3 residues before the CDR3 does, leaving the germline J gene to fill in the end. The chain couples TRBV18 to TRBJ1-6; the D is unclear. In germline, CDR1 is KGHSH, CDR2 LQKENI. This CDR3 has 19 residues. The V and J ends lost 1 base and 4 bases respectively, with 20 bases between them. CDR3 protein: CASSPLSGSQRIYNSPLHF. The covered CDR3 bases are TGTGCCAGCTCACCACTATCCGGGTCCCAAAGGATTTATAATTCACCC.

Note on this clone: The missing CDR3 end, 3 residues past where the read stops, is filled in from the germline J gene. The rearrangement joins TRBV7-9 to TRBJ1-1, with D uncertain. V lost 6 bases and J lost 0, with 11 bases in between. Germline CDR1 reads SEHNR; CDR2 reads FQNEAQ (reference sequence). This CDR3 has 14 residues. CDR3 region: CASRRLFLNTEAFF. The covered CDR3 bases are TGTGCCAGCAGGCGCCTTTTTTTGAACACTGAA.

Concerning this clone: The CDR3 goes on 3 residues after the read ends, and that part is filled in from the germline J gene. This chain uses TRBV7-9 with TRBJ1-2, with 7 positions matching TRBD1. The germline V gene encodes CDR1 SEHNR and CDR2 FQNEAQ (reference sequence). The CDR3 sequence is 14 residues long. CDR3: CASSFETTGRGYTF. CDR3 bases read: TGTGCCAGCAGCTTTGAAACGACAGGGCGCGGC. Complete variable domain (other parts from reference TRBV7-9 and TRBJ1-2): DTGVSQNPRHKITKRGQNVTFRCDPISEHNRLYWYRQTLGQGPEFLTYFQNEAQLEKSRLLSDRFSAERPKGSFSTLEIQRTEQGDSAMYLCASSFETTGRGYTFGSGTRLTVV.

Details on this clone: The DNA ends 3 residues before the CDR3 does, and the rest of the CDR3 is filled in from the germline J gene. The V gene is TRBV18, the J gene TRBJ1-1, with TRBD1 as a possible D gene (6 bases). Deletions cut 6 bases from V and 4 bases from J, with 21 bases between. The CDR3 has 16 residues. Germline V gene data show CDR1 as KGHSH and CDR2 as LQKENI. CDR3 DNA (partial): TGTGCCAGCTCGCTCATCGGATCTGGCAGGGGCACTGAA. This sequence encodes CASSLIGSGRGTE. The full CDR3 is CASSLIGSGRGTEAFF.

Remarks on this clone: From the germline J gene comes the end of the CDR3, since the read stops 3 residues before it. This chain joins TRBV7-2 and TRBJ2-7; 10 bases agree with TRBD2. The V gene end was trimmed by 2 bases and the J gene end by 6 bases; junction bases not matched to a gene: 1. The CDR3 contains 13 residues. Germline V gives CDR1 SGHTA, CDR2 FQGNSA. Partial CDR3 DNA: TGTGCCAGCAGCTTAAGACTAGCGGGCGAG. Its protein is CASSLRLAGE. The whole CDR3 sequence is CASSLRLAGEQYF.

Remarks on this clone: The CDR3 extends 3 residues past the end of the read, so its final part is completed from the germline J gene. The rearrangement uses TRBV30 and TRBJ1-1; a possible D gene is TRBD1 (5 bases). Per the germline V gene, CDR1 is GTSNPN and CDR2 is SVGIG (reference sequence). CDR3 length equals 12 residues. Deletions cut 0 bases from V and 6 bases from J, with 8 bases between. The CDR3 bases that were read are TGTGCCTGGAGTGTGCGGGGGGCTGAA. This encodes CAWSVRGAE. The complete CDR3 protein is CAWSVRGAEAFF.

Concerning this clone: From the germline J gene comes the end of the CDR3, since the read stops 3 residues before it. The V gene is TRBV19, the J gene TRBJ1-6, with 10 bases lining up with TRBD1. The CDR3 is 16 amino acids. CDR1 and CDR2 (germline): LNHDA, SQIVND (reference sequence). V shed 6 bases and J 6 bases; nucleotides not matched to a gene: 8. The part of the CDR3 DNA that was read is TGTGCCAGTAGCAACGGACGGACAGGGGGTAATTCACCC. It codes for CASSNGRTGGNSP. The entire CDR3 is CASSNGRTGGNSPLHF.